This paragraph reports one T cell receptor (beta chain). Its antigen is unknown. No quality values exist for individual bases; no much larger clone is one base distant. The data were obtained in a study of blood T cell repertoires in COVID-19 (dated by TCRdb to about 2020). In the study overall: Samples covering the acute and convalescent phases of COVID-19 were provided by collaborators in the United States, Italy and Spain. The sample metadata nearly always contained a de-identified subject ID, COVID-19 status, age in years and sex. The repertoires were released in a freely available public database meant as a resource for research on the immune response to SARS-CoV-2. The samples were drawn from the first 160 participants of the ongoing ImmuneRACE study and from more than 1,000 subjects provided by 6 global collaborators. The prospective study material was composed of cDNA or gDNA derived from T cells, B-cell-depleted T cells, or PBMCs. Where available, HLA class I and class II types were obtained from metadata supplied by the sample provider rather than from assay-based typing. The dataset comprised deeply sampled blood TCRbeta repertoires from subjects exposed to, actively infected with, or recovered from COVID-19.

CDR1 SGHTA and CDR2 FQGNSA were looked up in the germline V gene. V is cut back by 4 bases and J by 7 bases, with 11 bases in the junction unmatched. The CDR3 runs 17 residues from the cysteine to the phenylalanine. Here the CDR3 DNA is all that survives: 51 bases in frame from base 1. Results and caveats for the whole study, not just this receptor: Clinical and demographic metadata were provided uncurated, with the amount varying by source and participant.

In the prospective study, participants were roughly 18 to 100 years old, resided in fewer than 25 geographic areas of the United States, and were enrolled through a virtual design. In the prospective study, participants were assigned to cohorts based on the clinical history participants reported in a screening survey and a study questionnaire. Exposed participants had been in contact with someone with a PCR-confirmed or clinician-diagnosed COVID-19 case within 2 weeks of study entry. Each participant in the prospective study had whole blood, serum and a nasopharyngeal or oropharyngeal swab collected by mobile phlebotomists. Prospective study participants could optionally give additional blood draws and questionnaires over an approximately two-month period. Blood samples from the prospective study were shipped frozen or at room temperature prior to DNA extraction. TCRbeta CDR3 regions were amplified from genomic DNA using the immunoSEQ Assay, a bias-controlled multiplex PCR. For the original study's pipeline: The number of nucleated cells in each sample was estimated from the amplification of reference gene primers within the assay. To quantify the absolute abundance of each unique TCRbeta CDR3 rearrangement, sequence reads were collapsed and filtered. For each sample, productive Simpson clonality was calculated as the square root of Simpson's diversity index over productive rearrangements. In TCRdb, the immuneACCESS table is reduced to in-frame sequences with V and J assigned. These tables do not hold every clone; where another copy was compared, an unresolved V gene accounts for under half, and the others remain unexplained. The DNA gave D and trimming, while V, J and clone size come from that table. The sample contains fewer than 350,000 clones, roughly 85% of them found a single time. Approximately 1.9% of the sample belongs to the ten largest clones.

This sequence was found in a woman between 25 and 40 years old who had been exposed to COVID-19. Sequenced input: PBMCs or T cells enriched from blood (not recorded which). The sequence joins TRBV7-2 to TRBJ1-4; 11 junctional bases match TRBD1. The CDR3 region has the sequence CASSSRTGGILSEKLFF. The nucleotide sequence is given as TGTGCCAGCAGCTCACGGACAGGGGGCATCTTGAGTGAAAAACTGTTTTTT.